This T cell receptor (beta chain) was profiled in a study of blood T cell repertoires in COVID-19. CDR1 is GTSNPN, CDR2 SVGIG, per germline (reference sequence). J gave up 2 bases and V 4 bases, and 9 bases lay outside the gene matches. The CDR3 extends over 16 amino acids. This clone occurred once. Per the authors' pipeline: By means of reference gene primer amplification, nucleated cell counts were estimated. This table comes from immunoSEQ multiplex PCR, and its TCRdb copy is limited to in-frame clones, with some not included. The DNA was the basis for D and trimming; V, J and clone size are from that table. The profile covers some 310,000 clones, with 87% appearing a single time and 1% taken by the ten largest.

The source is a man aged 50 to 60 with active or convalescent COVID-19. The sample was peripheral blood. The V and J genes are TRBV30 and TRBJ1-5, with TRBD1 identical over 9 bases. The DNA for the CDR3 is TGTGCCTGGAACTCGGGACAGGGTGGGGGCAATCAGCCCCAGCATTTT. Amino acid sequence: CAWNSGQGGGNQPQHF.